The 11 T cell receptor beta chains below were found in one sample sequenced in a study of sequential checkpoint blockade in melanoma. Produced via immunoSEQ multiplex PCR; TCRdb's table is partial and in-frame only. The table lists 7,000 to 9,500 clones, approximately 54% of them singletons. Treatment: randomized to nivolumab then ipilimumab (arm A) or the reverse (arm B). The sequencing here drew on CD8+ T cells sorted from blood (inferred from file names), taken from a patient given nivolumab and ipilimumab in sequence. These receptors all stem from a human donor with melanoma.

The chain links TRBV7-9 to TRBJ2-7, with D perhaps matching TRBD1 (6 bases). Trimming removed 3 bases from V and 3 bases from J, with 9 bases in between. Germline V gene lookup returns CDR1 SEHNR and CDR2 FQNEAQ (reference sequence). This CDR3 spans 13 amino acids. CDR3 in amino acids: CASSFGRGYEQYF. The CDR3 nucleotides read TGTGCCAGCAGCTTTGGCAGGGGCTACGAGCAGTACTTC.

In regard to this clone: This sample also contains other DNA sequences that code for the same CDR3. This chain links TRBV19 with TRBJ1-2; no clear D. Germline CDR1 is LNHDA and CDR2 is SQIVND (reference sequence). This CDR3 is 13 amino acids long. Trimming took 3 bases from V and 4 from J, leaving 9 bases between them. The CDR3 loop reads CASSIAESYGYTF. Here the CDR3 DNA reads TGTGCCAGTAGTATCGCGGAGTCCTATGGCTACACCTTC.

The chain employs TRBV4-1 and TRBJ1-5, with 8 bases fitting TRBD1. The CDR3 totals 14 residues. Germline V CDR1 and CDR2: MGHRA, YSYEKL. The junction had 4 bases not matched to a gene; V was cut back by 4 bases and J by 5 bases. The CDR3 DNA follows: TGCGCCAGCAGCCCAGGACAGGGAGATCAGCCCCAGCATTTT. Its protein is CASSPGQGDQPQHF.

The CDR3 protein is CASSGWGGTNSPLHF. DNA of the CDR3: TGTGCCAGCAGCGGGTGGGGGGGAACGAATTCACCCCTCCACTTT. The rearrangement uses TRBV9 and TRBJ1-6; D is possibly TRBD1 (5 bases). The V end lost 3 bases, the J end lost 7 bases, and 14 bases lay between the germline ends. Germline CDR1 reads SGDLS; CDR2 reads YYNGEE. CDR3 length equals 15 residues.

This clone is medium-sized in the sample. The genes are TRBV27 and TRBJ1-4, with a tentative D call TRBD1 (6 bases). Germline CDR1 MNHEY, CDR2 SMNVEV (reference sequence). Trimming took off 5 bases at V and 8 bases at J, with 18 bases between the two ends. The CDR3 loop spans 15 amino acids. The chain's CDR3 is CASSLSGTWGEKLFF. In nucleotides, the CDR3 is TGTGCCAGCAGTCTCTCCGGGACATGGGGCGAAAAACTGTTTTTT.

V is TRBV5-1 and J is TRBJ2-7; 10 nucleotides agree with TRBD2. CDR3 length: 15 amino acids. V lost 4 bases and J lost 3; bases outside the gene matches: 7. Germline assignment: CDR1 SGHRS and CDR2 YFSETQ. CDR3 in DNA: TGCGCCAGCAGCCCAACTAGCGGGGCGAACTACGAGCAGTACTTC. It codes for CASSPTSGANYEQYF.

The chain uses TRBV10-3 and TRBJ1-2, with no clear D. Trimming shortened V by 1 base and J by 10 bases, and 10 bases separated the two germline ends. Germline assignment: CDR1 ENHRY and CDR2 SYGVKD. CDR3 length equals 12 residues. The CDR3 protein is CAISEYSSTYTF. The CDR3 DNA reads TGTGCCATCAGTGAGTACTCTAGCACCTACACCTTC.

Regarding this clone: Compared with germline, one end of the junction differs, possibly owing to a read error. The chain couples TRBV7-9 to TRBJ2-7, with TRBD1 matching 7 bases. CDR1 and CDR2 (germline): SEHNR, FQNEAQ (reference sequence). CDR3 size: 15 residues. The CDR3, as DNA: TGCGCCAGCAGCCAAGACAGGGTAGGGTTCGACGAGCAGTACTTC. Encoded protein: CASSQDRVGFDEQYF.

The V gene is TRBV6-6, the J gene TRBJ1-3, with no clear D. The germline V gene encodes CDR1 MNHNY and CDR2 SVGAGI (reference sequence). The CDR3 consists of 13 residues. V lost 0 bases and J 8 bases, leaving 8 bases between the germline ends. This CDR3 reads CASSYSNRDTIYF. CDR3 coding DNA: TGTGCCAGCAGTTACTCGAACCGGGACACCATATATTTT.

This clone was counted between two and nine times. This chain connects TRBV4-1 to TRBJ2-7, with a tentative D call TRBD1 (5 bases). Germline CDR1 MGHRA, CDR2 YSYEKL. The ends were cut back, 4 bases at V and 9 bases at J, with 22 bases in the middle. The CDR3 totals 15 residues. The DNA of the CDR3 is TGCGCCAGCAGCCCCAGCCCTGGGCAGGACATTATGCAGTACTTC. Translating gives CASSPSPGQDIMQYF.

The chain recombines TRBV19 with TRBJ2-7; possible D gene TRBD1, 6 bases. This CDR3 has 14 amino acids. Germline V lookup: CDR1 LNHDA, CDR2 SQIVND (reference sequence). V lost 6 bases, J lost 3 bases, and 15 bases lay in between. CDR3 nucleotides: TGTGCCAGTAGAGGGGCGGAGACAGGCTACGAGCAGTACTTC. This codes for CASRGAETGYEQYF.